This T cell receptor beta chain was retrieved from a study of blood T cells in healthy people across ages. Healthy Caucasians from Russia aged about 6 to 100 served as donors. Each individual donor underwent a draw of about 9.9 milliliters of peripheral blood. The study's findings and limits: Greater diversity and more naive CD4+ cells were seen in long-lived donors than in aged donors.

This clonotype was seen at least ten times. Its matching antigen is unknown. CDR1 and CDR2 from the germline V gene are SGHTA and FQGTGA. Trimming at V came to 4 bases and at J to 8 bases, leaving 14 bases not matched to a gene. The CDR3 is 17 amino acids. A sample-barcoded 5' primer and a J-beta primer mix were used in a second PCR of roughly 7 to 11 cycles. TCRdb re-derived calls from the 5' RACE reads in MiXCR, one entry per CDR3 protein. This table has 550,000 to 600,000 distinct CDR3 sequences, 27% appearing once. The sequence came from a woman aged 70-85 years in good health. This chain uses TRBV7-3 with TRBJ2-1; 10 nucleotides line up with TRBD2. The sample consisted of blood. The CDR3 DNA follows: TGTGCCAGCAGCTCCCCCTCCAGCGGGGGGGCCCGGTATGAGCAGTTCTTC. Its protein is CASSSPSSGGARYEQFF. Full variable domain (missing parts from reference TRBV7-3 and TRBJ2-1): GAGVSQTPSNKVTEKGKYVELRCDPISGHTALYWYRQSLGQGPEFLIYFQGTGAADDSGLPNDRFFAVRPEGSVSTLKIQRTERGDSAVYLCASSSPSSGGARYEQFFGPGTRLTVL.